The TCR beta chain under discussion was sequenced for a study of blood T cell repertoires in COVID-19. Study at large: COVID-19 samples, acute and convalescent, were from the United States, Italy and Spain. Sources were T cells, B-cell-depleted T cells, or PBMCs; the material itself was cDNA or gDNA.

This clone was picked up a small number of times. As processed by the authors: By means of reference gene primer amplification, nucleated cell counts were estimated. Method: immunoSEQ multiplex PCR; TCRdb's copy keeps in-frame clones and lacks some. V and J calls plus clone size are reproduced from that table; the DNA served to infer D and trimming. The table records 180,000 or so clones, 70% to 90% of them present only once. CDR1 is LNHDA, CDR2 SQIVND, per germline (reference sequence). This CDR3 is built from 13 residues. Trimming removed 5 bases at V and 5 bases at J, with 10 bases between. This chain joins TRBV19 and TRBJ2-1; the D is unclear. Material for sequencing was peripheral blood. The receptor comes from a man aged 55 to 69 who had recovered from COVID-19. This CDR3 reads CASSPLSDNEQFF. The CDR3 DNA is TGTGCCAGTAGTCCCTTAAGCGACAATGAGCAGTTCTTC.